A selection of T cell receptor beta chains follows, all from one sample in a study of T cell responses to AZD1222 COVID-19 vaccine. Libraries were prepared by immunoSEQ multiplex PCR; TCRdb keeps only in-frame clonotypes and omits some of them. Among roughly 200,000 clones, just over 90% were seen once, and the ten largest hold 1.5% to 2%. The material was peripheral blood, obtained 28 days after the second AZD1222 dose. These receptors all stem from an adult who received the AZD1222 COVID-19 vaccine. Each CDR3 is given with its conserved first and last residue. The D gene is left open where the match is weak. Clone size appears in some rows only: once, few, many, or a class for an expanded clone.

TRBV6-4	.	.	TRBJ1-2	CARIHYGYTF	TGTGCCAGGATCCACTATGGCTACACCTTC
TRBV7-2	TRBD1	.	TRBJ2-5	CASSPAGGSETQYF	TGTGCCAGCAGCCCCGCAGGGGGATCAGAGACCCAGTACTTC
TRBV7-6	.	once	TRBJ1-1	CASSLGLEAFF	TGTGCCAGCAGCTTAGGGCTTGAGGCTTTCTTT
TRBV4-1	.	.	TRBJ2-1	CASSQMVTTEQFF	TGCGCCAGCAGCCAAATGGTAACTACTGAGCAGTTCTTC
TRBV30	TRBD1	.	TRBJ1-5	CAWSVAGTGGNQPQHF	TGTGCCTGGAGCGTTGCCGGGACAGGAGGCAATCAGCCCCAGCATTTT
TRBV7-9	.	.	TRBJ1-3	CASSPPGSATGNTIYF	TGTGCCAGCAGCCCCCCGGGGAGCGCCACTGGAAACACCATATATTTT
TRBV27	.	.	TRBJ2-5	CASSLLGDGIRETQYF	TGTGCCAGCAGTTTACTCGGGGACGGGATTAGGGAGACCCAGTACTTC
TRBV9	.	.	TRBJ2-5	CASSVGVEETQYF	TGTGCCAGCAGCGTAGGTGTCGAAGAGACCCAGTACTTC
TRBV30	.	.	TRBJ2-2	CAWSNTGELFF	TGTGCCTGGAGTAACACCGGGGAGCTGTTTTTT
TRBV19	TRBD1	once	TRBJ1-5	CASSIGQGNQPQHF	TGTGCCAGTAGTATAGGACAGGGGAATCAGCCCCAGCATTTT
TRBV6-2/TRBV6-3	.	.	TRBJ1-1	CASSYSRRGNTEAFF	TGTGCCAGCAGTTACTCGAGGAGAGGGAACACTGAAGCTTTCTTT
TRBV6-5	.	.	TRBJ2-3	CASSPDLRGNTQYF	TGTGCCAGCAGCCCCGACCTAAGAGGAAATACGCAGTATTTT
TRBV7-9	.	.	TRBJ1-1	CASSLKGGTEAFF	TGTGCCAGCAGCTTAAAGGGCGGGACTGAAGCTTTCTTT
TRBV19	.	.	TRBJ1-2	CASRRGATNYGYTF	TGTGCCAGTCGGCGGGGGGCAACTAACTATGGCTACACCTTC
TRBV7-3	.	.	TRBJ2-1	CASSLTTAGYDEQFF	TGTGCCAGCAGCTTAACGACAGCCGGATACGATGAGCAGTTCTTC
TRBV3-1/TRBV3-2	.	.	TRBJ2-2	CASSPNRVLGELFF	TGTGCCAGCAGCCCCAACAGGGTTCTCGGGGAGCTGTTTTTT
TRBV7-8	.	.	TRBJ1-2	CASSRGGISNHGYTF	TGTGCCAGCAGCCGGGGAGGGATCAGTAATCATGGCTACACCTTC
TRBV7-6	TRBD2	.	TRBJ2-7	CASSLVDSSSGRTYEQYF	TGTGCCAGCAGCTTAGTTGATTCGAGTAGCGGGAGGACCTACGAGCAGTACTTC
TRBV30	TRBD1	.	TRBJ1-6	CAWRLDRGNSPLHF	TGTGCCTGGAGATTGGACAGGGGTAATTCACCCCTCCACTTT
TRBV20-1	.	.	TRBJ1-1	CSARENTEAFF	TGCAGTGCTAGAGAGAACACTGAAGCTTTCTTT
TRBV15	.	.	TRBJ1-5	CATSRIGHFASNQPQHF	TGTGCCACCAGCAGAATCGGCCATTTTGCGAGCAATCAGCCCCAGCATTTT
TRBV15	TRBD2	.	TRBJ2-1	CATSRELLAVSYNEQFF	TGTGCCACCAGCAGAGAATTACTAGCGGTCTCCTACAATGAGCAGTTCTTC
TRBV11-2	TRBD1	.	TRBJ1-1	CASSFTGQGDTEAFF	TGTGCCAGCAGCTTTACGGGACAGGGGGACACTGAAGCTTTCTTT
TRBV9	.	.	TRBJ2-1	CASSVVGGREQFF	TGTGCCAGCAGCGTAGTGGGGGGGCGTGAGCAGTTCTTC
TRBV10-3	.	.	TRBJ1-5	CAISDRGRGTRNQPQHF	TGTGCCATCAGTGATAGGGGCAGGGGTACTCGCAATCAGCCCCAGCATTTT
TRBV10-3	TRBD1	.	TRBJ1-1	CAIRRTGSKDTEAFF	TGTGCCATCAGGCGGACAGGATCCAAGGACACTGAAGCTTTCTTT
TRBV7-6	TRBD1	.	TRBJ2-1	CASSLSGGQGDEQFF	TGTGCCAGCAGCTTATCCGGGGGACAGGGAGATGAGCAGTTCTTC
TRBV11-2	TRBD2	.	TRBJ2-1	CASSLIVAGNNEQFF	TGTGCCAGCAGCTTAATCGTAGCGGGGAACAATGAGCAGTTCTTC
TRBV4-1	.	.	TRBJ2-7	CASSQDPVSYEQYF	TGCGCCAGCAGCCAAGATCCAGTTTCCTACGAGCAGTACTTC
TRBV4-3	TRBD2	.	TRBJ2-2	CASSQQFGTSGTTGELFF	TGCGCCAGCAGCCAACAATTTGGGACTAGCGGGACCACCGGGGAGCTGTTTTTT
TRBV25-1	.	.	TRBJ1-4	CASSRGEWGEKLFF	TGTGCCAGCAGTAGGGGGGAATGGGGTGAAAAACTGTTTTTT
TRBV5-1	.	.	TRBJ1-1	CASSLGGTNTEAFF	TGCGCCAGCAGCTTGGGAGGGACCAACACTGAAGCTTTCTTT
TRBV6-5	.	.	TRBJ1-1	CASSYTPLPTEAFF	TGTGCCAGCAGTTACACCCCCTTACCGACTGAAGCTTTCTTT
TRBV19	TRBD1	.	TRBJ1-2	CASNTQGAGYGYTF	TGTGCCAGTAATACTCAGGGGGCTGGCTATGGCTACACCTTC
TRBV6-1	.	.	TRBJ2-3	CASSEVVTDTQYF	TGTGCCAGCAGTGAAGTAGTAACAGATACGCAGTATTTT
TRBV5-4	TRBD1	.	TRBJ1-4	CASSLGTGVSKKLFF	TGTGCCAGCAGCTTGGGGACAGGGGTATCGAAAAAACTGTTTTTT
TRBV11-2	.	.	TRBJ1-6	CASSLVGTQGRNSPLHF	TGTGCCAGCAGCTTAGTTGGGACCCAAGGGCGTAATTCACCCCTCCACTTT
TRBV5-6	TRBD1	.	TRBJ2-7	CASSHRGQGYYEQYF	TGTGCCAGCAGCCACCGAGGACAGGGGTACTACGAGCAGTACTTC
TRBV11-2	.	.	TRBJ2-2	CASSFLGGLNTGELFF	TGTGCCAGCAGCTTTCTTGGGGGACTTAACACCGGGGAGCTGTTTTTT
TRBV2	.	.	TRBJ2-3	CASSEYGLASTDTQYF	TGTGCCAGCAGTGAGTACGGGCTAGCGAGCACAGATACGCAGTATTTT
TRBV11-2	.	.	TRBJ2-3	CASSLGSLPGASTDTQYF	TGTGCCAGCAGCTTAGGTTCCCTACCGGGGGCCAGCACAGATACGCAGTATTTT
TRBV18	TRBD1	.	TRBJ1-6	CASSPLEGANSPLHF	TGTGCCAGCTCACCACTAGAGGGGGCCAATTCACCCCTCCACTTT
TRBV27	.	.	TRBJ2-6	CASSLWKSGANVLTF	TGTGCCAGCAGTTTATGGAAGTCTGGGGCCAACGTCCTGACTTTC
TRBV6-5	TRBD2	few	TRBJ2-3	CASSYLAGDTDTQYF	TGTGCCAGCAGTTACCTAGCGGGGGACACAGATACGCAGTATTTT
TRBV6-1	.	.	TRBJ1-5	CASSELSVGNQPQHF	TGTGCCAGCAGTGAACTCTCTGTCGGCAATCAGCCCCAGCATTTT
TRBV15	TRBD1	.	TRBJ2-7	CATSKGTGGAGEQYF	TGTGCCACCAGCAAGGGGACAGGGGGCGCGGGAGAGCAGTACTTC
TRBV3-1/TRBV3-2	.	once	TRBJ2-3	CASSQEVKSTSTDTQYF	TGTGCCAGCAGCCAAGAGGTTAAGTCAACTAGCACAGATACGCAGTATTTT
TRBV15	TRBD2	.	TRBJ2-5	CATSREGTSGGLYETQYF	TGTGCCACCAGCAGAGAAGGGACTAGCGGGGGGTTGTATGAGACCCAGTACTTC
TRBV11-2	TRBD1	.	TRBJ1-2	CASSLVSGTGGYGYTF	TGTGCCAGCAGCTTAGTATCCGGGACAGGGGGCTATGGCTACACCTTC
TRBV19	.	few	TRBJ1-1	CASSLSGNTEAFF	TGTGCCAGTAGTTTGTCAGGGAACACTGAAGCTTTCTTT
TRBV12-3/TRBV12-4	.	.	TRBJ2-7	CASSFRYEQYF	TGTGCCAGCAGTTTTCGCTACGAGCAGTACTTC
TRBV30	.	.	TRBJ1-6	CAWSAGRAYNSPLHF	TGTGCCTGGAGTGCCGGTCGAGCCTATAATTCACCCCTCCACTTT
TRBV19	.	.	TRBJ1-2	CASSIVAVDYGYTF	TGTGCCAGTAGTATAGTAGCAGTAGACTATGGCTACACCTTC
TRBV5-6	.	.	TRBJ1-6	CASSLAGAPLHF	TGTGCCAGCAGCTTGGCAGGGGCACCCCTCCACTTT
TRBV18	.	.	TRBJ2-3	CASSPEGPIWRTDTQYF	TGTGCCAGCTCACCCGAGGGCCCTATTTGGCGCACAGATACGCAGTATTTT
TRBV14	TRBD1	.	TRBJ1-2	CASSPSGTGGTGYTF	TGTGCCAGCAGCCCCTCCGGGACAGGGGGAACTGGCTACACCTTC
TRBV7-3	.	.	TRBJ2-1	CASSLTGGVDEQFF	TGTGCCAGCAGCTTAACGGGCGGTGTCGATGAGCAGTTCTTC
TRBV5-1	TRBD1	.	TRBJ1-1	CASSPKRDRVLTEAFF	TGCGCCAGCAGCCCCAAAAGGGACAGGGTGTTGACTGAAGCTTTCTTT
TRBV3-1/TRBV3-2	TRBD2	.	TRBJ2-5	CASSPRTTGRSQYF	TGTGCCAGCAGCCCCCGGACTACCGGGAGGTCCCAGTACTTC
TRBV15	.	.	TRBJ2-6	CATSRGGTGANVLTF	TGTGCCACCAGCAGAGGCGGGACTGGGGCCAACGTCCTGACTTTC